This passage covers 20 T cell receptor beta chains from one sample sequenced in a study of blood T cell repertoires in COVID-19. Sequencing used immunoSEQ multiplex PCR; TCRdb keeps in-frame clones, though not all of them. The sample shows about 120,000 clones, around 77% of them seen only once. The material sequenced was peripheral blood. The receptors stem from a human donor in a cohort sampled during active COVID-19.

This clone showed up just once. The gene calls are TRBV9 and TRBJ2-7; maybe TRBD2 (5 bases). The V end lost 0 bases, the J end lost 4 bases, and 8 bases lay between the germline ends. CDR1 and CDR2 from the germline V gene are SGDLS and YYNGEE. The CDR3 covers 13 residues. CDR3 nucleotide sequence: TGTGCCAGCAGCGTAGATGGGGAGTACGAGCAGTACTTC. Translation: CASSVDGEYEQYF.

The sample holds a few counts of this clone. The J gene is TRBJ2-7, the V gene TRBV18; a possible D gene is TRBD1 (5 bases). Per germline, CDR1 KGHSH and CDR2 LQKENI. V shed 5 bases and J shed 2 bases, with 10 bases lying between them. This CDR3 contains 13 residues. The CDR3 reads CASSARQTYEQYF. CDR3 coding DNA: TGTGCCAGCTCAGCGAGACAGACCTACGAGCAGTACTTC. The variable domain in full, completed from reference TRBV18 and TRBJ2-7, reads NAGVMQNPRHLVRRRGQEARLRCSPMKGHSHVYWYRQLPEEGLKFMVYLQKENIIDESGMPKERFSAEFPKEGPSILRIQQVVRGDSAAYFCASSARQTYEQYFGPGTRLTVT.

A single count supports this clone. The V gene is TRBV2, the J gene TRBJ1-1; 11 bases are shared with TRBD1. V shed 6 bases, J shed 6 bases, and the junction held 3 bases outside the gene matches. Germline V gives CDR1 SNHLY, CDR2 FYNNEI. The length of the CDR3 is 13 residues. The CDR3 spells CASRLGQGAEAFF. CDR3 nucleotide sequence: TGTGCCAGCAGATTGGGACAGGGGGCTGAAGCTTTCTTT.

V usage is TRBV5-1 and J usage is TRBJ2-7; a weak D match, TRBD1 (5 bases). This CDR3 comprises 15 residues. The ends were cut back, 7 bases at V and 1 base at J, with 18 bases in the middle. Per the germline V gene, CDR1 is SGHRS and CDR2 is YFSETQ. This chain's CDR3 is CASRPPAGWSYEQYF. DNA for the CDR3: TGCGCCAGCCGTCCCCCGGCAGGGTGGTCCTACGAGCAGTACTTC.

CDR3 loop: CASSTGTGDSEQYF. In nucleotides, the CDR3 is TGTGCCAGCAGCACCGGGACAGGGGATAGCGAGCAGTACTTC. The chain employs TRBV5-8 and TRBJ2-7, with 10 bases aligning to TRBD1. Per the germline V gene, CDR1 is SGHTS and CDR2 is YDEGEE. CDR3 length: 14 amino acids. The V gene end was trimmed by 4 bases and the J gene end by 6 bases; junction bases not matched to a gene: 7.

V and J are TRBV7-8 and TRBJ2-7; D is perhaps TRBD2 (7 bases). The CDR3 has 13 residues. The germline V gene has CDR1 SGHVS and CDR2 FQNEAQ. V dropped 5 bases and J dropped 6 bases, with 14 bases sitting between them. The CDR3 here is CASSQPGGREQYF. As DNA, the CDR3 is TGTGCCAGCAGCCAGCCCGGGGGGCGCGAGCAGTACTTC.

The chain couples TRBV13 to TRBJ1-2, with D tentatively TRBD1 (5 bases). CDR1 PRHDT and CDR2 FYEKMQ come from the germline V gene (reference sequence). Trimming stripped 0 bases from V and 6 bases from J, with 11 bases between. The CDR3 contains 14 residues. The CDR3 coding sequence is TGTGCCAGCAGCTTAGGGGGGCAGGAGCATGGCTACACCTTC. It codes for CASSLGGQEHGYTF.

The V and J genes are TRBV29-1 and TRBJ2-7; TRBD2 matches at 9 bases. Germline trimming cut 7 bases from V and 4 bases from J; bases unmatched to any gene: 11. The CDR3 loop spans 14 amino acids. Germline CDR1 is SQVTM and CDR2 is ANQGSEA. This CDR3 reads CSAVAGDRGYEQYF. CDR3 bases: TGCAGCGCTGTAGCGGGAGATCGGGGGTACGAGCAGTACTTC.

The chain has TRBV28 and TRBJ2-7; D ambiguous. The germline CDR1 and CDR2 sequences are MDHEN and SYDVKM. V was pared by 6 bases and J by 2 bases, with 11 bases between. This CDR3 is 13 amino acids long. CDR3 residues: CASRVRFTYEQYF. The CDR3 nucleotides are TGTGCCAGCAGGGTGCGGTTCACCTACGAGCAGTACTTC.

The CDR3 reads CASSPTSGSRNEQYF. The CDR3 DNA reads as TGTGCCAGCAGTCCGACTAGCGGGAGCCGAAACGAGCAGTACTTC. The rearrangement uses TRBV7-2 and TRBJ2-7, with 12 bases lining up with TRBD2. Unmatched junction bases numbered 8, after V lost 6 bases and J lost 5 bases. Germline V gene sequence: CDR1 SGHTA, CDR2 FQGNSA. The CDR3 contains 15 residues.

This clone was recorded once. The chain joins TRBV11-2 to TRBJ1-5; 9 nucleotides line up with TRBD1. Trimming cost V 5 bases and J 6 bases; bases outside gene matches: 14. Germline lookup yields CDR1 SGHAT and CDR2 FQNNGV. This CDR3 spans 17 amino acids. CDR3 sequence reads: CASSANWTGEFGQPQHF. The CDR3 DNA reads TGTGCCAGCAGCGCAAATTGGACAGGGGAATTCGGTCAGCCCCAGCATTTT.

This clone was counted only a few times. This chain links TRBV4-1 with TRBJ1-3; 7 bases line up with TRBD1. Per germline, CDR1 MGHRA and CDR2 YSYEKL. V gave up 6 bases and J gave up 0 bases; unmatched junction bases: 2. The CDR3 has 14 amino acids. The CDR3: CASSWDSSGNTIYF. The CDR3 DNA reads as TGCGCCAGCAGTTGGGACAGCTCTGGAAACACCATATATTTT.

The rearrangement links TRBV7-2 to TRBJ2-7; weak D call: TRBD1 (5 bases). Per the germline V gene, CDR1 is SGHTA and CDR2 is FQGNSA. This CDR3 spans 15 amino acids. The V gene lost 2 bases and the J gene lost 2 bases, with 13 bases spanning the gap. In nucleotides, the CDR3 is TGTGCCAGCAGCTTATCGGTACAGGTAACCTACGAGCAGTACTTC. This encodes CASSLSVQVTYEQYF.

This clone was seen more than once but under ten times. This chain joins TRBV7-9 and TRBJ2-7; the D is unclear. Trimming left V 5 bases short and J 0 bases short, with 14 bases between. From germline, CDR1 is SEHNR and CDR2 FQNEAQ (reference sequence). The CDR3 runs 15 residues. The CDR3 protein is CASSAQATSSYEQYF. CDR3 coding DNA: TGTGCCAGCAGCGCCCAGGCAACGAGCTCCTACGAGCAGTACTTC.

The CDR3, as DNA: TGTGCCAGCAGCTTGCTCCTCAGTCCTGGGGCCAACGTCCTGACTTTC. This codes for CASSLLLSPGANVLTF. The chain links TRBV5-5 to TRBJ2-6; D uncertain. Trimming removed 1 base at V and 2 bases at J, with 10 bases between. Germline lookup yields CDR1 SGHKS and CDR2 YYEKEE (reference sequence). The CDR3 totals 16 residues.

The rearrangement joins TRBV24-1 to TRBJ2-7; TRBD2 matches 12 bases. The CDR3 is made up of 16 amino acids. Germline V gives CDR1 KGHDR, CDR2 SFDVKD. J was trimmed by 5 bases and V by 8 bases; bases with no gene match: 12. The CDR3 here is CATIRTSGTPRDEQYF. The CDR3 region has the DNA TGTGCCACCATCCGGACTAGCGGGACGCCGAGGGACGAGCAGTACTTC.

The chain has TRBV11-2 and TRBJ2-6; weak D call: TRBD2 (5 bases). The CDR3 consists of 16 residues. Trimming took off 8 bases at V and 8 bases at J, with 22 bases between the two ends. Germline V gene sequence: CDR1 SGHAT, CDR2 FQNNGV. The CDR3 protein is CASLIPGGPWPNVLTF. The CDR3 nucleotides are TGTGCCAGCCTGATACCCGGCGGGCCGTGGCCCAACGTCCTGACTTTC.

J is TRBJ2-7 and V is TRBV7-9; possibly TRBD1 for D (6 bases). Germline CDR1 SEHNR, CDR2 FQNEAQ (reference sequence). Deletions cut 0 bases from V and 5 bases from J, with 14 bases between. CDR3 size: 15 residues. CDR3 loop: CASSLAPGESDEQYF. CDR3 sequence (DNA): TGTGCCAGCAGCTTAGCCCCAGGGGAGTCTGACGAGCAGTACTTC.

The rearrangement links TRBV7-2 to TRBJ1-4, with D uncertain. Trimming shortened V by 4 bases and J by 8 bases, and 17 bases separated the two germline ends. The CDR3 is made up of 15 amino acids. Germline CDR1 SGHTA, CDR2 FQGNSA. The CDR3 coding sequence is TGTGCCAGCAGCTCGAACACCGGGGATTGGGAAAAACTGTTTTTT. Its translation is CASSSNTGDWEKLFF.

The CDR3 DNA follows: TGTGCCAGCAGTTTCGGGGGTTTGAACACTGAAGCTTTCTTT. Translated, it gives CASSFGGLNTEAFF. The chain joins TRBV9 to TRBJ1-1, with D maybe TRBD1 (5 bases). The germline V and J ends were trimmed by 5 bases and 0 bases, with 11 bases remaining between them. Germline-derived CDR1 and CDR2 are SGDLS and YYNGEE. The CDR3 length is 14 residues.